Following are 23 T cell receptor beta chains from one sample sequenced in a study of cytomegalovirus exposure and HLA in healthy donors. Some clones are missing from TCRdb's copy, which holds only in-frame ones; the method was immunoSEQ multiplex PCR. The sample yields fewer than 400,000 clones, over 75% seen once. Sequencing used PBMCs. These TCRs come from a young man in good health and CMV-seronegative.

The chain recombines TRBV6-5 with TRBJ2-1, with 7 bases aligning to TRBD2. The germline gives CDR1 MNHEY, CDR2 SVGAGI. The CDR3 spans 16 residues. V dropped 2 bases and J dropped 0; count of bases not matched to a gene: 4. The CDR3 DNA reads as TGTGCCAGCAGTTACGGCAGCGGGGTCTCCTACAATGAGCAGTTCTTC. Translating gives CASSYGSGVSYNEQFF.

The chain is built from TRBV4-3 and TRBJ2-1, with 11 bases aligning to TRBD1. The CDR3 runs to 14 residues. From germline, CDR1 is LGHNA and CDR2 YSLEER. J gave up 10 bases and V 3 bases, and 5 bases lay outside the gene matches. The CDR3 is CASSHPGQGVEQFF. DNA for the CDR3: TGCGCCAGCAGCCACCCGGGACAGGGGGTCGAGCAGTTCTTC.

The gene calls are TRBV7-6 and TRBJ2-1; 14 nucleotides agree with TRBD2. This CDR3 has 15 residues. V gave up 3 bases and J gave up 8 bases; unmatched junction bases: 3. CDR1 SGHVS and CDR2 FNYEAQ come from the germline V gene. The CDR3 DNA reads TGTGCCAGCAGCTTTGGACTAGCGGGGGGATATGAGCAGTTCTTC. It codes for CASSFGLAGGYEQFF.

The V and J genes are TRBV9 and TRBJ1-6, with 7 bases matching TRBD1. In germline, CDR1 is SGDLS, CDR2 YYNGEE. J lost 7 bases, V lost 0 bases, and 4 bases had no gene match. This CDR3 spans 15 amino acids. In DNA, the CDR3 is TGTGCCAGCAGCGTAGTAGGACAGGCCAATTCACCCCTCCACTTT. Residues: CASSVVGQANSPLHF.

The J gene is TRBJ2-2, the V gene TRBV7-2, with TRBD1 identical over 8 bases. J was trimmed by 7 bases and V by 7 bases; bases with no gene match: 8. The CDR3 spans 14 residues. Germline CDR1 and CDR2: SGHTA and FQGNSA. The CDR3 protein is CASTTGGTVGELFF. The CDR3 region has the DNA TGTGCCAGCACCACAGGGGGTACGGTCGGGGAGCTGTTTTTT.

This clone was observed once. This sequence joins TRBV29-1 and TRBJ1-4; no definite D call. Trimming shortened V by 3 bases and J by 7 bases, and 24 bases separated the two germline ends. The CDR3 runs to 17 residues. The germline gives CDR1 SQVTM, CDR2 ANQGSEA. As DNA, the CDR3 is TGCAGCGTTGACCCCGCGGAGACCGACCGAGAGGCTGAAAAACTGTTTTTT. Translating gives CSVDPAETDREAEKLFF.

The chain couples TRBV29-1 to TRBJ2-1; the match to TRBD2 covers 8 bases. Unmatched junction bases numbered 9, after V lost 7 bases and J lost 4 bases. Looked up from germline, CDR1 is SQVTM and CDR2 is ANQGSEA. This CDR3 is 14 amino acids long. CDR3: CSAREGLEYNEQFF. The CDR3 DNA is TGCAGCGCCCGGGAGGGACTAGAGTACAATGAGCAGTTCTTC.

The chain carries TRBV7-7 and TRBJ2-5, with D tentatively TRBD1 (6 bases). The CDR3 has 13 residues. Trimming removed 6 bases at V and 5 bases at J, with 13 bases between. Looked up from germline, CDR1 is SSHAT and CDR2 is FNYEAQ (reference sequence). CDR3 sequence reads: CASSNRVGETQYF. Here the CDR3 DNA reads TGTGCCAGCAGTAACAGGGTTGGCGAGACCCAGTACTTC.

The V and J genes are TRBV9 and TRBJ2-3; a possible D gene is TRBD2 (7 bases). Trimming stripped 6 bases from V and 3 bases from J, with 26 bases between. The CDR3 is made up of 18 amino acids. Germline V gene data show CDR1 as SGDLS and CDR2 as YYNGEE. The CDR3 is CASTGGGAAVLNTDTQYF. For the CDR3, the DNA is TGTGCCAGCACCGGTGGGGGGGCAGCGGTATTGAATACAGATACGCAGTATTTT.

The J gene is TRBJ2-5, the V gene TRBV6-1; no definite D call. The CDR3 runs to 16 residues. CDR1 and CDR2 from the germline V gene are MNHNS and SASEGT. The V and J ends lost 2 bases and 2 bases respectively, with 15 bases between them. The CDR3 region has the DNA TGTGCCAGCAGTGAAATGGGTGGGCAGTCACAAGAGACCCAGTACTTC. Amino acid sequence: CASSEMGGQSQETQYF.

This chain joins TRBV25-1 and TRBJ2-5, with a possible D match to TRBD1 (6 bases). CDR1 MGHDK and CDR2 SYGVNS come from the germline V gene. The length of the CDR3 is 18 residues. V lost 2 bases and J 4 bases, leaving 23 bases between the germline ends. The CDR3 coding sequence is TGTGCCAGCAGTGAAGTGGGGTTGGGGGCAAGGATGGGAGAGACCCAGTACTTC. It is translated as CASSEVGLGARMGETQYF.

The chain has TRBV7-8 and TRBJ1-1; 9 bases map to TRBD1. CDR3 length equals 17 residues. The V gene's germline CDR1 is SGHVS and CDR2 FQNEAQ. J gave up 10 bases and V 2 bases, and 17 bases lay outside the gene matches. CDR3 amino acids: CASSLLSSGQGIWGAFF. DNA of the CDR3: TGTGCCAGCAGCTTACTTTCGTCGGGACAGGGCATTTGGGGAGCTTTCTTT.

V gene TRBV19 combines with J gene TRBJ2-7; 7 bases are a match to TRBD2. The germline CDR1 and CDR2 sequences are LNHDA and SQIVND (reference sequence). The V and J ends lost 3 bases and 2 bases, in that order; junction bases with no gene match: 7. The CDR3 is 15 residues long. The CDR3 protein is CASSILRGGAYEQYF. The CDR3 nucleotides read TGTGCCAGTAGTATTCTCCGCGGGGGAGCCTACGAGCAGTACTTC.

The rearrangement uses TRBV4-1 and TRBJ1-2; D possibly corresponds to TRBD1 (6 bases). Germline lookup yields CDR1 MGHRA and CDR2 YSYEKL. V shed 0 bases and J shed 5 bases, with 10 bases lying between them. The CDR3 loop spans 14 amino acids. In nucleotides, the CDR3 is TGCGCCAGCAGCCAAGAAGGGACATTATATGGCTACACCTTC. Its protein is CASSQEGTLYGYTF.

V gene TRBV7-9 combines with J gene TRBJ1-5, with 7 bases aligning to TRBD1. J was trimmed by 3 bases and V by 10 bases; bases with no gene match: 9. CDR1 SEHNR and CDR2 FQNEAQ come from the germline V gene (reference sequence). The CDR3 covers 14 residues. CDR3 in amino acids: CATQPTGSNQPQHF. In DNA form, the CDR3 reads TGTGCCACCCAACCGACAGGGTCCAATCAGCCCCAGCATTTT.

The CDR3 sequence is CSARTEDGELFF. Written as DNA, the CDR3 is TGCAGCGCCCGGACAGAGGACGGGGAGCTGTTTTTT. This chain joins TRBV29-1 and TRBJ2-2, with D perhaps matching TRBD1 (6 bases). The CDR3 contains 12 residues. V was trimmed by 7 bases and J by 7 bases, leaving 13 bases between them. Germline V CDR1 and CDR2: SQVTM, ANQGSEA.

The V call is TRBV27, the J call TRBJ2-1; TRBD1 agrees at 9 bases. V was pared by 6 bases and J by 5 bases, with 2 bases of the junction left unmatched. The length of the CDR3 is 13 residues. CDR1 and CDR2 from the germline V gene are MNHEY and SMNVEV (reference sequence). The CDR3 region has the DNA TGTGCCAGCAGGTGGACAGGGGACAATGAGCAGTTCTTC. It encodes CASRWTGDNEQFF.

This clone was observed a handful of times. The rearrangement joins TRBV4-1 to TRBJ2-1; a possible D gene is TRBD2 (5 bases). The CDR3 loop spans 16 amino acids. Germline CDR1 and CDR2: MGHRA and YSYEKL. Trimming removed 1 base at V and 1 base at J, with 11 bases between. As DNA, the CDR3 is TGCGCCAGCAGCCAAGGGACGGGGAGATCCTACAATGAGCAGTTCTTC. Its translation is CASSQGTGRSYNEQFF.

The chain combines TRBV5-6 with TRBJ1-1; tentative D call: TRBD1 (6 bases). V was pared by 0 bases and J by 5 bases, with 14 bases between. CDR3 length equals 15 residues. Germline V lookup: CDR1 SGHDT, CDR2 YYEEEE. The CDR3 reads CASSLDRAMGTEAFF. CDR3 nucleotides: TGTGCCAGCAGCTTGGACAGGGCAATGGGTACTGAAGCTTTCTTT.

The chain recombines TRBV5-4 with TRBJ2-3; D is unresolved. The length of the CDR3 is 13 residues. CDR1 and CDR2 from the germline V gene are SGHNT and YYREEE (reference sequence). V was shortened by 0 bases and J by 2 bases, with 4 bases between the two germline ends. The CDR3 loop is CASSLAVTDTQYF. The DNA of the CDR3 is TGTGCCAGCAGCTTGGCGGTCACAGATACGCAGTATTTT.

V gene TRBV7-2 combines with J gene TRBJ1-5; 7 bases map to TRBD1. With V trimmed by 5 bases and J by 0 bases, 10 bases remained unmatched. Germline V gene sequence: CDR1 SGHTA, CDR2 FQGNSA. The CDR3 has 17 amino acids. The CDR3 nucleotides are TGTGCCAGCAGCCCAAGGGGACAGAGCTATAGCAATCAGCCCCAGCATTTT. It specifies CASSPRGQSYSNQPQHF.

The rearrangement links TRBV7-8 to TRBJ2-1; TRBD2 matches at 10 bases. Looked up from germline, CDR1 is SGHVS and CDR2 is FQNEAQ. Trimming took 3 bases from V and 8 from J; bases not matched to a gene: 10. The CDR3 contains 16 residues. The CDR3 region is CASSFQLAGARDEQFF. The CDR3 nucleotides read TGTGCCAGCAGCTTCCAGCTAGCGGGGGCTCGCGATGAGCAGTTCTTC.

CDR3 bases: TGTGCCAGCAGGAAGGGAGCAACTAATGAAAAACTGTTTTTT. Its protein is CASRKGATNEKLFF. The chain carries TRBV6-6 and TRBJ1-4; D is uncertain. CDR1 is MNHNY, CDR2 SVGAGI, per germline (reference sequence). The V and J ends lost 6 bases and 0 bases respectively, with 8 bases between them. The CDR3 runs to 14 residues.